The source of this T cell receptor (beta chain) is a study of shared clonotypes between healthy human individuals. Concerning this clone itself: Relative to the germline gene, one junction end is altered; a read error may explain this.

From germline, CDR1 is SGHDN and CDR2 FVKESK. The CDR3 is made up of 17 amino acids. Sequencing used immunoSEQ multiplex PCR; TCRdb keeps in-frame clones, though not all of them. The table includes roughly 550,000 clones, nearly 97% detected once. Selected positively for CCR7 and CD45RO-negative, naive CD8 cells excluded terminally differentiated effector memory CD45RA+ cells. Source material: naive CD8+ T cells sorted from blood. The gene calls are TRBV14 and TRBJ2-5; TRBD2 aligns across 12 bases. This receptor was taken from a woman younger than 45 in good health. The CDR3 sequence: CASNQEASGRAAETQYF. CDR3 sequence (DNA): TGTGCCAGCAACCAAGAGGCTAGCGGGAGGGCCGCGGAGACCCAGTACTTC.